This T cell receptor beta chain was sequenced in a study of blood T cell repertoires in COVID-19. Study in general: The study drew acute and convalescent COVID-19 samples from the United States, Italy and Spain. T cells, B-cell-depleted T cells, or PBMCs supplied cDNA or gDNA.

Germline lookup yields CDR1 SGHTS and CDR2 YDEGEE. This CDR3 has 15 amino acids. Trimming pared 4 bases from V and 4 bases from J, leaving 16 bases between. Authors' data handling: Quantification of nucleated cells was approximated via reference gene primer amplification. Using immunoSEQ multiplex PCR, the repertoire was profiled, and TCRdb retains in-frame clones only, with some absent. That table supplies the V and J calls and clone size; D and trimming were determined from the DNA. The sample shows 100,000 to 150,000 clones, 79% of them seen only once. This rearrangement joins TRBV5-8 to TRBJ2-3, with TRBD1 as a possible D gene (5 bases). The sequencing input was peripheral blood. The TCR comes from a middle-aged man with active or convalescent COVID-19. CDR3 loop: CASSPGQVDADTQYF. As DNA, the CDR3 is TGTGCCAGCAGCCCAGGACAAGTAGACGCAGATACGCAGTATTTT.